This is a list of T cell receptor beta chains from one sample in a study of blood T cells in healthy people across ages. TCRdb used MiXCR to reprocess the 5' RACE reads, holding one entry per CDR3 protein. The sample shows roughly 2 million distinct CDR3 sequences, around 48% of them seen only once. Specimen: blood. The source of these receptors is a woman aged 40 to 55 in good health. Both conserved end residues are part of each CDR3. The D gene is left open where the match is weak. Clone sizes are given selectively: once, few, many, or a class where the clone is expanded.

>TRBJ2-1|NA|TRBD2|TRBV13
CATGRASSYNEQFF
TGTGCCACAGGGAGGGCCTCCTCCTACAATGAGCAGTTCTTC
>TRBJ2-1|NA|NA|TRBV19
CASRLRTDFHNGQFF
TGTGCCAGTAGGCTCAGGACAGATTTTCACAATGGGCAGTTCTTC
>TRBJ2-5|NA|TRBD1|TRBV27
CASSPLTGGAQTQYF
TGTGCCAGCAGTCCCTTGACAGGGGGGGCGCAGACCCAGTACTTC
>TRBJ2-1|few|NA|TRBV4-1
CASSPTRIEQGSYNEQFF
TGCGCCAGCAGCCCGACCAGGATCGAGCAGGGGTCCTACAATGAGCAGTTCTTC
>TRBJ2-3|NA|TRBD2|TRBV7-2
CASSFGTTTSYTQYF
TGTGCCAGCAGCTTCGGGACTACCACGTCGTATACGCAGTATTTT
>TRBJ2-3|NA|TRBD2|TRBV7-2
CASSGRTDGPGLAFNTQYF
TGTGCCAGCAGCGGGAGGACAGACGGCCCGGGACTAGCGTTTAATACGCAGTATTTT
>TRBJ2-7|NA|NA|TRBV12-3/TRBV12-4
CASSFIGGYEQYF
TGTGCCAGCAGTTTTATCGGGGGATACGAGCAGTACTTC
>TRBJ2-1|NA|NA|TRBV11-1
CASSLEYVGNEQFF
TGTGCCAGCAGCTTAGAATATGTGGGTAATGAGCAGTTCTTC
>TRBJ2-1|NA|TRBD2|TRBV6-1
CASRLARWLFYEQFF
TGTGCCAGCAGACTAGCGCGTTGGTTGTTTTACGAGCAGTTCTTC
>TRBJ2-7|NA|NA|TRBV7-8
CASSLVSGSSGGEQYF
TGTGCCAGCAGCTTAGTATCTGGCTCCTCAGGAGGCGAGCAGTACTTC
>TRBJ2-5|NA|TRBD1|TRBV4-3
CASSQDRTGRETQYF
TGCGCCAGCAGCCAAGACAGGACAGGGCGAGAGACCCAGTACTTC
>TRBJ2-3|few|TRBD1|TRBV5-1
CATTAQGDYADTQYF
TGCGCCACAACCGCCCAGGGGGATTATGCAGATACGCAGTATTTT
>TRBJ2-6|few|TRBD1|TRBV3-1
CASSPQGALPSGANVLTF
TGTGCCAGCAGCCCCCAGGGGGCCCTACCATCTGGGGCCAACGTCCTGACTTTC
>TRBJ2-3|NA|TRBD2|TRBV11-2
CASSLLSGAPSTDTQYF
TGTGCCAGCAGCTTATTAAGCGGGGCCCCAAGCACAGATACGCAGTATTTT
>TRBJ2-3|few|NA|TRBV7-2
CASSLEEGYTQYF
TGTGCCAGCAGCTTAGAGGAGGGGTATACGCAGTATTTT
>TRBJ2-1|NA|TRBD2|TRBV12-3/TRBV12-4
CASSPLGLAGAYNEQFF
TGTGCCAGCAGTCCTCTGGGACTAGCGGGGGCATACAATGAGCAGTTCTTC
>TRBJ2-3|NA|NA|TRBV20-1
CSVKRQGSTDTQYF
TGCAGTGTCAAGCGGCAGGGGAGCACAGATACGCAGTATTTT
>TRBJ2-1|NA|NA|TRBV7-2
CASSLILFLGGQLPNNEQFF
TGTGCCAGCAGCTTAATCCTTTTTCTAGGGGGACAACTACCCAACAATGAGCAGTTCTTC
>TRBJ2-3|few|NA|TRBV20-1
CSAAPISGTETQYF
TGCAGTGCTGCTCCCATCTCCGGGACGGAAACGCAGTATTTT
>TRBJ2-7|few|NA|TRBV6-2/TRBV6-3
CASSVGQVGSGLAYEQYF
TGTGCCAGCAGTGTCGGACAGGTCGGTAGCGGACTAGCCTACGAGCAGTACTTC
>TRBJ2-5|NA|NA|TRBV4-2
CASSQDHLKETQYF
TGTGCCAGCAGCCAAGATCACCTGAAGGAGACCCAGTACTTC
>TRBJ2-7|NA|TRBD2|TRBV12-3/TRBV12-4
CASSRTSGPSEQYF
TGTGCCAGCAGTCGTACTAGCGGCCCCTCCGAGCAGTACTTC
>TRBJ2-1|NA|NA|TRBV9
CASSGDPGGEQFF
TGTGCCAGCAGCGGGGACCCCGGAGGAGAGCAGTTCTTC
>TRBJ2-1|NA|NA|TRBV3-1
CASSQDGGAIYNEQFF
TGTGCCAGCAGCCAAGATGGGGGGGCTATCTACAATGAGCAGTTCTTC
>TRBJ1-5|NA|NA|TRBV4-3
CASSQASTGNQPQHF
TGCGCCAGCAGTCAAGCAAGTACAGGTAATCAGCCCCAGCATTTT
>TRBJ2-1|NA|TRBD1|TRBV12-3/TRBV12-4
CASRTGTGGSDEQFF
TGTGCCAGCAGGACCGGGACAGGGGGCTCGGATGAGCAGTTCTTC
>TRBJ1-2|NA|NA|TRBV29-1
CSGNAGDYGYTF
TGCAGCGGTAACGCAGGAGACTATGGCTACACCTTC
>TRBJ2-3|NA|NA|TRBV7-8
CASSHSGGDTQYF
TGTGCCAGCAGCCACAGCGGCGGAGATACGCAGTATTTT
>TRBJ1-5|NA|NA|TRBV20-1
CSARRGWTANQPQHF
TGCAGTGCTAGACGGGGGTGGACAGCTAATCAGCCCCAGCATTTT
>TRBJ2-7|NA|NA|TRBV27
CASSGTPPYERYF
TGTGCCAGCAGTGGGACACCTCCCTACGAGCGGTACTTC
>TRBJ1-2|NA|NA|TRBV18
CASSPGSGGAVLGGYTF
TGTGCCAGCTCACCAGGTAGCGGAGGGGCCGTACTTGGAGGCTACACCTTC
>TRBJ2-3|NA|NA|TRBV27
CASSLFGSGSTDTQYF
TGTGCCAGCAGTTTATTTGGTAGTGGAAGCACAGATACGCAGTATTTT
>TRBJ1-5|NA|NA|TRBV20-1
CSAAPRGGQPQHF
TGCAGTGCTGCCCCGCGGGGGGGGCAGCCCCAGCATTTT
>TRBJ2-5|few|NA|TRBV11-2
CASSFSDTTKETQYF
TGTGCCAGCAGCTTCTCCGACACAACCAAAGAGACCCAGTACTTC
>TRBJ2-1|NA|TRBD2|TRBV7-2
CASSPELAGGGNEQFF
TGTGCCAGCAGCCCTGAACTAGCGGGGGGGGGCAATGAGCAGTTCTTC
>TRBJ2-6|NA|TRBD2|TRBV4-2
CASTGSGSSGANVLTF
TGTGCCAGCACCGGAAGCGGGAGCTCTGGGGCCAACGTCCTGACTTTC
>TRBJ1-5|once|NA|TRBV7-2
CASSHPRGGTQPQHF
TGTGCCAGCAGCCATCCGCGCGGGGGGACACAGCCCCAGCATTTT
>TRBJ2-3|many|NA|TRBV29-1
CSVDGAWSDTQYF
TGCAGCGTTGACGGGGCATGGTCAGATACGCAGTATTTT
>TRBJ2-7|NA|TRBD2|TRBV6-1
CASSDTGGGASDEQYF
TGTGCCAGCAGTGATACAGGCGGGGGGGCCTCCGACGAGCAGTACTTC
>TRBJ2-7|NA|NA|TRBV6-2/TRBV6-3
CASSYSRRSPPSYEQYF
TGTGCCAGCAGTTACTCGCGGCGGAGCCCCCCCTCCTACGAGCAGTACTTC
>TRBJ2-3|few|TRBD2|TRBV5-1
CASSLGGPTSGGTDTQYF
TGCGCCAGCAGCTTGGGGGGCCCTACTAGCGGGGGCACAGATACGCAGTATTTT
>TRBJ1-5|NA|TRBD1|TRBV9
CASSEGGDSAQHF
TGTGCCAGCAGCGAGGGGGGGGACAGTGCCCAGCATTTT
>TRBJ2-5|few|TRBD1|TRBV11-2
CASSLGRSRGLGQETQYF
TGTGCCAGCAGCTTAGGACGCTCCAGGGGGCTTGGCCAAGAGACCCAGTACTTC
>TRBJ2-1|NA|TRBD2|TRBV6-6
CASRGLRGGGNEQFF
TGTGCCAGCAGAGGATTGCGGGGGGGTGGAAATGAGCAGTTCTTC
>TRBJ2-7|NA|TRBD2|TRBV4-2
CASSQVRGSGGSSSYEQYF
TGTGCCAGCAGCCAAGTGAGAGGTAGCGGGGGATCCAGCTCCTACGAGCAGTACTTC
>TRBJ1-6|few|TRBD1|TRBV20-1
CSAPPPRGLNSPLHF
TGCAGTGCCCCCCCGCCCAGGGGGCTGAATTCACCCCTCCACTTT
>TRBJ1-6|NA|TRBD1|TRBV29-1
CSVKDRDNSPLHF
TGCAGCGTTAAGGACAGGGATAATTCACCCCTCCACTTT
>TRBJ1-2|NA|NA|TRBV24-1
CATSDSGRIGGYTF
TGTGCCACCAGTGACTCGGGACGGATCGGCGGCTACACCTTC
>TRBJ2-3|many|TRBD1|TRBV4-3
CASSRTGGDTDTQYF
TGCGCCAGCAGCCGGACAGGGGGGGATACAGATACGCAGTATTTT
>TRBJ2-7|few|TRBD1|TRBV27
CASAPLGTESYEQYF
TGTGCCAGCGCGCCTTTAGGGACAGAATCCTACGAGCAGTACTTC
>TRBJ2-5|many|NA|TRBV10-3
CAIRGRSETQYF
TGTGCCATCAGGGGGAGAAGCGAGACCCAGTACTTC
>TRBJ2-3|NA|NA|TRBV4-1
CASQGPRLTDTQYF
TGCGCCAGCCAGGGACCCCGACTCACAGATACGCAGTATTTT
>TRBJ2-1|NA|TRBD1|TRBV12-5
CASGWGQGATSYNEQFF
TGTGCTAGTGGATGGGGACAGGGGGCGACCTCCTACAATGAGCAGTTCTTC
>TRBJ1-2|NA|NA|TRBV10-3
CAISESGGFDGYTF
TGTGCCATCAGTGAATCGGGGGGGTTTGATGGCTACACCTTC
>TRBJ1-2|few|NA|TRBV4-3
CASSQATVRRDGYTF
TGCGCCAGCAGCCAAGCGACAGTGAGAAGGGATGGCTACACCTTC
>TRBJ2-7|NA|TRBD1|TRBV15
CATSREGAGIYEQYF
TGCGCCACCAGCAGAGAGGGGGCAGGGATCTACGAGCAGTACTTC
>TRBJ2-7|few|TRBD1|TRBV7-6
CASSLRARSGTGDTYEQYF
TGTGCCAGCAGCTTAAGGGCCAGATCCGGGACAGGGGATACCTACGAGCAGTACTTC
>TRBJ2-2|NA|NA|TRBV7-2
CASSLGGGSRELFF
TGTGCCAGCAGCTTAGGCGGCGGTTCTAGGGAGCTGTTTTTT
>TRBJ2-7|NA|TRBD1|TRBV20-1
CSAPQTGLYEQYF
TGCAGTGCTCCCCAGACAGGGCTTTACGAGCAGTACTTC
>TRBJ2-3|NA|NA|TRBV4-2
CASSQVELGKDTQYF
TGTGCCAGCAGCCAAGTCGAGCTCGGGAAAGATACGCAGTATTTT